This T cell receptor beta chain was identified in a study of metastatic and nonmetastatic thyroid tumors. Study context: Both malignant and benign thyroid patients supplied peripheral blood and tumor or nodule tissue samples, across which the repertoires of these patients were then compared.

Broader study findings: Benign nodules reportedly had significantly lower TCR beta diversity than malignant thyroid tumors in blood and tumor.

This clone is large within its sample. Its antigen is unknown. Treatment of any kind had been given to no patient before thyroid surgery. V was cut by 3 bases and J by 0 bases, with 15 bases left in between. From germline, CDR1 is GTSNPN and CDR2 SVGIG (reference sequence). This CDR3 contains 15 residues. Authors' processing steps: Differences in CDR3 between clinicopathological groups were drawn on to build a classifier intended to discriminate distant-metastatic papillary thyroid cancer patients. TCRdb re-called the PCR reads through MiXCR. None of the V and J calls come from the authors' own analysis; TCRdb made them. The data hold about 6,500 clones, with around two fifths observed a single time.

This TCR was recovered from a female donor with papillary thyroid cancer or a benign thyroid nodule (not recorded which). Some clones in this sample may be carry-over from other donors' samples. This chain uses TRBV30 with TRBJ2-7, with D possibly TRBD2 on 5 matching bases. The sequencing input was tumor tissue. The CDR3: CAWRPGLITSYEQYF. CDR3 coding DNA: TGTGCCTGGAGACCCGGACTGATAACCTCCTACGAGCAGTACTTC.